A selection of T cell receptor beta chains follows, all from one sample in a study of tumor and adjacent non-tumor tissue in lung cancer. One entry per CDR3 protein results from TCRdb running MiXCR on the multiplex PCR reads. Here the sample spans some 95,000 distinct CDR3 sequences, 75% to 90% being singletons. The sample was distant non-tumor lung tissue. Receptor source: a man aged 60 to 75 with small cell lung cancer. Each CDR3 is given with its conserved first and last residue. A D gene is named only where the DNA matches it firmly. Not every row has a clone size; where given, it reads once, few, many or a size class.

>TRBJ2-2|NA|TRBV4-2|NA
TGCGCCAGTAGTCAAGATCTGAGGGCCAATACCGAGGAGCTGTTTTTT
CASSQDLRANTEELFF
>TRBJ1-4|NA|TRBV20-1|NA
TGCAGTGCTAGAGCAACTAGTAAAAAACTGTTTTTT
CSARATSKKLFF
>TRBJ1-2|NA|TRBV7-9|NA
TGTGCCAGCAGCTTATCCGATCGGACAGATGGCGGAGGCTACACCTTC
CASSLSDRTDGGGYTF
>TRBJ2-3|many|TRBV11-3|NA
TGTGCCAGCAGCTTTCAGGGGTCGGATACGCAGTATTTT
CASSFQGSDTQYF
>TRBJ2-5|NA|TRBV11-2|NA
TGTGCCAGCAGCTTCCCGAGAAGGAAGGGGTACTTC
CASSFPRRKGYF
>TRBJ2-1|NA|TRBV5-5|TRBD2
TGTGCCAGCGGGCCTGGGACTAGCGGAAACCTTTTGTCCAGGGAGAATGAGCAGTTCTTC
CASGPGTSGNLLSRENEQFF
>TRBJ2-5|NA|TRBV4-2|NA
TGTACCAGCAACCAGGGGGGCAGGCAAGAGACCCAGTACTTC
CTSNQGGRQETQYF
>TRBJ1-1|few|TRBV5-1|NA
TGCGCCAGCAGCTTGGCCGGTGTCCTTGAAATTCCGAGCACTGAAGCTTTCTTT
CASSLAGVLEIPSTEAFF
>TRBJ2-7|many|TRBV28|NA
TGTGCCAGCAGTTTGCAGCCGCGGGGCTACGAGCAGTACTTC
CASSLQPRGYEQYF
>TRBJ2-1|NA|TRBV6-2/TRBV6-3|NA
TGTGCCAGCAGTTACTCCCCGGGGGCGGCTAGTCGATACAATGAGCAGTTCTTC
CASSYSPGAASRYNEQFF
>TRBJ2-5|NA|TRBV24-1|NA
TGTGCTACCAGTGATTCTGACGGACAAGAGAACCAGTACTTC
CATSDSDGQENQYF
>TRBJ2-5|NA|TRBV29-1|NA
TGCAGCGTTGGACATGGGAGAGGGGAGACCCAGTACTTC
CSVGHGRGETQYF
>TRBJ2-3|NA|TRBV20-1|NA
TGCAGTGTTAGAGTTCGGAGCAGCACAGATACGCAGTATTTT
CSVRVRSSTDTQYF
>TRBJ1-2|few|TRBV19|NA
TGTGCCAGTTCGGGAGGGGACGGCTACACCTTC
CASSGGDGYTF
>TRBJ2-1|NA|TRBV4-2|NA
TGCGCCAGCAGCCAAGATTTAGCCGGGAAAGGGTACAATGAGCGGTTCTTC
CASSQDLAGKGYNERFF
>TRBJ2-1|NA|TRBV11-2|NA
TGTGCCAGTCAGAAGCGGCAGGGTGACAGTGACCAGTTCTTC
CASQKRQGDSDQFF
>TRBJ2-1|NA|TRBV6-5|NA
TGTGCCAGTAGTTACTTCGCGGTCAGCTACAATGAGCAGTTCTTC
CASSYFAVSYNEQFF
>TRBJ2-1|NA|TRBV6-1|TRBD2
TGTGCCAGCAGCGCGCCAAGACTAGCGCGAATCTACAATGGGCAGTTCTTC
CASSAPRLARIYNGQFF
>TRBJ2-5|NA|TRBV2|NA
TGTGCCAGCAGTGTGGACAGCGGAGAGACCCAGTACTTC
CASSVDSGETQYF
>TRBJ1-1|NA|TRBV5-4|TRBD1
TGTTCCAGCAGCTTGGAGGCAGGGGGCGCGAGCACTGAGGCTTTCTTT
CSSSLEAGGASTEAFF
>TRBJ2-7|few|TRBV4-2|NA
TGTGCCAGCAGTCAAGACCCGAAGGTCTACGAGCAGTACTTC
CASSQDPKVYEQYF
>TRBJ1-1|few|TRBV5-6|NA
TGTGCCAGCAGCTTGGGGCAGTTGGACACTGAAGCTTTCTTT
CASSLGQLDTEAFF
>TRBJ2-1|NA|TRBV6-5|TRBD2
TGTGCCAGCAGCTACTCGAACTGGGGACTAGCGGATAATGAGCAGTTCTTC
CASSYSNWGLADNEQFF
>TRBJ2-2|NA|TRBV12-3/TRBV12-4|TRBD2
TGTGCCAGCAGTCTTCTCCTAGCGGGTCCCGCGGTGACCGGGGAGCTGTTTTTT
CASSLLLAGPAVTGELFF